A selection of T cell receptor beta chains follows, all from one sample in a study of T cell repertoires in cytomegalovirus infection. TCRdb reprocessed the reads with MiXCR, giving one entry per CDR3 protein. The repertoire has about 85,000 distinct CDR3 sequences, 40% to 50% of them found once; the top ten carry roughly 93%. Which antigens these TCRs recognize remains unknown. The sample in question was CD8+ T cells from cultured PBMCs, obtained from culture after CMV antigen stimulation. The receptors come from a human donor in good health (CMV status not recorded). Some clones in this sample may be carry-over from other donors' samples. CDR3s include the opening cysteine and the closing phenylalanine or tryptophan. A D gene is named only where the DNA matches it firmly. Only part of the rows carry a size: once, few, many, or a class if the clone is expanded.

clone_size: .
v_call: TRBV15
j_call: TRBJ2-3
d_call: TRBD2
cdr3_aa: CATSRDGTSGSTDTQYF
cdr3_nt: TGTGCCACCAGCAGAGACGGGACTAGCGGTAGCACAGATACGCAGTATTTT

clone_size: .
v_call: TRBV6-1
j_call: TRBJ1-5
d_call: .
cdr3_aa: CASSEAILRSNQPQHF
cdr3_nt: TGTGCCAGCAGTGAAGCTATCCTCCGGAGCAATCAGCCCCAGCATTTT

clone_size: few
v_call: TRBV24-1
j_call: TRBJ2-1
d_call: .
cdr3_aa: CATSEATGANEQFF
cdr3_nt: TGTGCCACCAGTGAAGCGACAGGAGCCAATGAGCAGTTCTTC

clone_size: .
v_call: TRBV12-3/TRBV12-4
j_call: TRBJ1-4
d_call: TRBD1
cdr3_aa: CASSNRGGGEKLFF
cdr3_nt: TGTGCCAGCAGTAACAGGGGCGGCGGTGAAAAACTGTTTTTT

clone_size: .
v_call: TRBV2
j_call: TRBJ2-3
d_call: TRBD2
cdr3_aa: CASSEGRGGPDTQYF
cdr3_nt: TGTGCCAGCAGTGAAGGTCGGGGGGGACCGGATACGCAGTATTTT

clone_size: .
v_call: TRBV27
j_call: TRBJ1-5
d_call: .
cdr3_aa: CASSTSGPNQPQHF
cdr3_nt: TGTGCCAGCAGTACTTCAGGTCCCAATCAGCCCCAGCATTTT

clone_size: .
v_call: TRBV5-5
j_call: TRBJ1-1
d_call: .
cdr3_aa: CASSTEAIDTEAFF
cdr3_nt: TGTGCCAGCAGCACCGAGGCGATAGACACTGAAGCTTTCTTT

clone_size: .
v_call: TRBV3-1
j_call: TRBJ1-4
d_call: .
cdr3_aa: CASSQVREINEKLFF
cdr3_nt: TGTGCCAGCAGCCAAGTCCGAGAGATTAATGAAAAACTGTTTTTT

clone_size: .
v_call: TRBV6-5
j_call: TRBJ2-1
d_call: .
cdr3_aa: CASSYGKGGNEQFF
cdr3_nt: TGTGCCAGCAGTTATGGGAAGGGCGGCAATGAGCAGTTCTTC

clone_size: few
v_call: TRBV25-1
j_call: TRBJ1-6
d_call: .
cdr3_aa: CASSETLRDSPLHF
cdr3_nt: TGTGCCAGCAGTGAAACCTTGAGGGATTCACCCCTCCACTTT

clone_size: few
v_call: TRBV27
j_call: TRBJ2-3
d_call: TRBD2
cdr3_aa: CASRPPWGRLAGSTDTQYF
cdr3_nt: TGTGCCAGCAGACCTCCTTGGGGGCGACTAGCGGGAAGCACAGATACGCAGTATTTT

clone_size: .
v_call: TRBV11-2
j_call: TRBJ2-5
d_call: .
cdr3_aa: CASSSRLEETQYF
cdr3_nt: TGTGCCAGCAGCTCAAGGCTAGAAGAGACCCAGTACTTC

clone_size: .
v_call: TRBV4-1
j_call: TRBJ1-6
d_call: TRBD1
cdr3_aa: CASSQVPGGSYNSPLHF
cdr3_nt: TGCGCCAGCAGCCAAGTTCCAGGGGGCTCCTATAATTCACCCCTCCACTTT

clone_size: .
v_call: TRBV20-1
j_call: TRBJ2-5
d_call: TRBD2
cdr3_aa: CSAVTSAETQYF
cdr3_nt: TGCAGTGCCGTCACTAGCGCCGAGACCCAGTACTTC

clone_size: .
v_call: TRBV7-3
j_call: TRBJ1-1
d_call: .
cdr3_aa: CASSQGTAEAFF
cdr3_nt: TGTGCCAGCAGCCAAGGGACGGCTGAAGCTTTCTTT

clone_size: .
v_call: TRBV28
j_call: TRBJ2-3
d_call: TRBD2
cdr3_aa: CASSSLAGAFDTQYF
cdr3_nt: TGTGCCAGCAGTTCCCTAGCGGGAGCTTTCGATACGCAGTATTTT

clone_size: .
v_call: TRBV28
j_call: TRBJ2-1
d_call: .
cdr3_aa: CASSLGSRDWDNEQFF
cdr3_nt: TGTGCCAGCAGCTTAGGTAGCCGGGACTGGGACAATGAGCAGTTCTTC

clone_size: .
v_call: TRBV23-1
j_call: TRBJ2-1
d_call: TRBD1
cdr3_aa: CASKAGGSSYNEQFF
cdr3_nt: TGCGCCAGCAAGGCAGGGGGTAGCTCCTACAATGAGCAGTTCTTC

clone_size: once
v_call: TRBV7-9
j_call: TRBJ2-2
d_call: TRBD1
cdr3_aa: CASSSRTGINTGELFF
cdr3_nt: TGTGCCAGCAGCTCCCGGACAGGGATAAACACCGGGGAGCTGTTTTTT

clone_size: .
v_call: TRBV7-3
j_call: TRBJ2-2
d_call: .
cdr3_aa: CASSLQGNTGELFF
cdr3_nt: TGTGCCAGCAGCCTCCAGGGAAACACCGGGGAGCTGTTTTTT

clone_size: .
v_call: TRBV4-2
j_call: TRBJ2-3
d_call: .
cdr3_aa: CASSQEGSGVLRDTQYF
cdr3_nt: TGTGCCAGCAGCCAAGAGGGTTCCGGGGTTCTGAGGGATACGCAGTATTTT

clone_size: .
v_call: TRBV6-6
j_call: TRBJ2-7
d_call: .
cdr3_aa: CASSPLGSEQYF
cdr3_nt: TGTGCCAGCAGTCCCCTAGGCAGCGAGCAGTACTTC

clone_size: .
v_call: TRBV7-9
j_call: TRBJ2-5
d_call: .
cdr3_aa: CASSLTEQETQYF
cdr3_nt: TGTGCCAGCAGCTTGACAGAGCAAGAGACCCAGTACTTC

clone_size: once
v_call: TRBV9
j_call: TRBJ1-2
d_call: .
cdr3_aa: CASSLVVGLDYGYTF
cdr3_nt: TGTGCCAGCAGCCTTGTTGTAGGGCTAGATTATGGCTACACCTTC

clone_size: .
v_call: TRBV19
j_call: TRBJ2-7
d_call: .
cdr3_aa: CASSPSLSSSYEQYF
cdr3_nt: TGTGCCAGTAGCCCGTCTCTCTCGAGCTCCTACGAGCAGTACTTC

clone_size: .
v_call: TRBV27
j_call: TRBJ1-2
d_call: TRBD1
cdr3_aa: CASSFGQGIYGYTF
cdr3_nt: TGTGCCAGCAGTTTCGGACAGGGCATCTATGGCTACACCTTC

clone_size: few
v_call: TRBV27
j_call: TRBJ2-1
d_call: .
cdr3_aa: CASSSAGASYNEQFF
cdr3_nt: TGTGCCAGCAGTAGCGCGGGGGCCAGCTACAATGAGCAGTTCTTC

clone_size: once
v_call: TRBV2
j_call: TRBJ1-2
d_call: TRBD1
cdr3_aa: CAGTGQGGTNYGYTF
cdr3_nt: TGTGCCGGCACTGGACAGGGAGGGACTAACTATGGCTACACCTTC

clone_size: .
v_call: TRBV15
j_call: TRBJ2-7
d_call: .
cdr3_aa: CATSRALNYEQYF
cdr3_nt: TGTGCCACCAGCAGAGCCCTTAATTACGAGCAGTACTTC

clone_size: few
v_call: TRBV11-2
j_call: TRBJ1-1
d_call: .
cdr3_aa: CASSLKGTNTEAFF
cdr3_nt: TGTGCCAGCAGCTTAAAGGGGACGAACACTGAAGCTTTCTTT

clone_size: .
v_call: TRBV4-1
j_call: TRBJ1-1
d_call: TRBD1
cdr3_aa: CASSQGQGGSTEAFF
cdr3_nt: TGCGCCAGCAGCCAAGGACAGGGGGGGAGCACTGAAGCTTTCTTT

clone_size: .
v_call: TRBV5-6
j_call: TRBJ2-5
d_call: .
cdr3_aa: CASSLYRDETQYF
cdr3_nt: TGTGCCAGCAGCTTATACAGGGATGAGACCCAGTACTTC

clone_size: many
v_call: TRBV28
j_call: TRBJ2-1
d_call: TRBD2
cdr3_aa: CASTQTSENNEQFF
cdr3_nt: TGTGCCAGCACCCAGACTAGCGAGAACAATGAGCAGTTCTTC

clone_size: few
v_call: TRBV10-3
j_call: TRBJ2-7
d_call: .
cdr3_aa: CASRLGGAYEQYF
cdr3_nt: TGTGCCTCCCGGCTAGGTGGGGCCTACGAGCAGTACTTC

clone_size: few
v_call: TRBV7-6
j_call: TRBJ1-5
d_call: .
cdr3_aa: CASSSGAGSNQPQHF
cdr3_nt: TGTGCCAGCAGCTCAGGCGCGGGAAGCAATCAGCCCCAGCATTTT

clone_size: .
v_call: TRBV7-8
j_call: TRBJ2-7
d_call: TRBD2
cdr3_aa: CASRGLAGVGGEQYF
cdr3_nt: TGTGCCAGCAGGGGCCTAGCGGGAGTCGGGGGCGAGCAGTACTTC

clone_size: .
v_call: TRBV27
j_call: TRBJ1-1
d_call: .
cdr3_aa: CASSLSLGTEAFF
cdr3_nt: TGTGCCAGCAGTTTATCGCTAGGCACTGAAGCTTTCTTT

clone_size: few
v_call: TRBV4-1
j_call: TRBJ1-2
d_call: .
cdr3_aa: CASSQDWAQKGYGYTF
cdr3_nt: TGCGCCAGCAGCCAAGATTGGGCCCAAAAGGGATATGGCTACACCTTC

clone_size: .
v_call: TRBV6-8
j_call: TRBJ2-5
d_call: .
cdr3_aa: CASSYPPPLHF
cdr3_nt: TGTGCCAGCAGTTACCCGCCTCCCCTCCACTTC

clone_size: few
v_call: TRBV19
j_call: TRBJ2-1
d_call: TRBD1
cdr3_aa: CASRGTGVPNEQFF
cdr3_nt: TGTGCCAGTAGGGGGACAGGGGTCCCCAATGAGCAGTTCTTC

clone_size: few
v_call: TRBV7-8
j_call: TRBJ2-1
d_call: TRBD1
cdr3_aa: CASSLYLRDSHNEQFF
cdr3_nt: TGTGCCAGCAGCTTATACCTCCGGGACAGCCACAATGAGCAGTTCTTC

clone_size: .
v_call: TRBV5-3
j_call: TRBJ1-1
d_call: .
cdr3_aa: CASSLVGGGRNTEAFF
cdr3_nt: TGTGCCAGCAGCTTGGTTGGTGGGGGGCGAAACACTGAAGCTTTCTTT

clone_size: many
v_call: TRBV7-8
j_call: TRBJ1-2
d_call: .
cdr3_aa: CASSFSGYTYGYTF
cdr3_nt: TGTGCCAGCAGCTTCTCCGGGTATACCTATGGCTACACCTTC